This T cell receptor (beta chain) was found in a study of blood T cells in healthy people across ages. This clonotype was seen repeatedly, ten times or more. Antigen unknown. Per sample, no less than 5 micrograms of total RNA were extracted. The study, taken as a whole, reports: When set beside aged donors, long-lived donors presented more naive CD4+ cells and higher diversity. Without sorted subsets, naive and antigen-experienced compartments could not be conclusively compared. Per million T cells, TCR beta diversity dropped roughly linearly as age increased.

For the second PCR, which ran for about 6 to 11 cycles, a sample-barcoded 5' primer and a J-beta primer mix were used. TCRdb re-called the 5' RACE reads through MiXCR, storing one row per CDR3 protein. Of 1.8 million or so distinct CDR3 sequences in the sample, 35% to 50% were seen once. The sample was blood. The TCR comes from a human donor in good health.

The CDR3 protein is CASSPRGRSPLHF. DNA for the CDR3: TGTGCCAGCAGTCCCAGGGGACGTTCACCCCTCCACTTT. The gene calls are TRBV28 and TRBJ1-6; TRBD1 might be the D (6 bases). This CDR3 has 13 residues. CDR1 and CDR2 from the germline V gene are MDHEN and SYDVKM. Trimming removed 5 bases from V and 9 bases from J, with 11 bases in between. Full variable domain (remainder filled in from reference TRBV28 and TRBJ1-6): DVKVTQSSRYLVKRTGEKVFLECVQDMDHENMFWYRQDPGLGLRLIYFSYDVKMKEKGDIPEGYSVSREKKERFSLILESASTNQTSMYLCASSPRGRSPLHFGNGTRLTVT.